This is a list of T cell receptor beta chains from one sample in a study of regulatory T cells in long-lasting Graves disease. A single record per CDR3 protein comes from TCRdb applying MiXCR to the multiplex PCR reads. Of 500,000 to 800,000 distinct CDR3 sequences detected, around 30% appear once; the ten largest clones hold around 40%. Here the sequenced sample was peripheral blood mononuclear cells (PBMCs), taken when the disease was refractory, from a patient treated with antithyroid drugs. The receptors come from a female donor with Graves disease. CDR3s include the opening cysteine and the closing phenylalanine or tryptophan. Size tells how often a clone was seen (once, few, many) or the class of an expanded clone, and some rows leave it out.

abundance	v_gene	j_gene	CDR3aa
many	TRBV11-1	TRBJ2-7	CASSRRRAGLYEQYF
many	TRBV27	TRBJ1-1	CASSLSPLDSLNTEAFF
NA	TRBV6-2/TRBV6-3	TRBJ1-1	CASSYPPFQTNTEAFF
NA	TRBV30	TRBJ2-2	CAWSVLGAGELFF
many	TRBV11-2	TRBJ2-2	CASIVAGLPGELFF
NA	TRBV20-1	TRBJ1-2	CSAAGRGFYGYTF
many	TRBV30	TRBJ2-5	CAWSVRRGETQYF
few	TRBV29-1	TRBJ2-4	CSALPRQGATNIQYF
NA	TRBV3-1	TRBJ1-2	CASSQDWGTGVIGYTF
few	TRBV10-3	TRBJ1-5	CAISEGGNQPQHF
many	TRBV27	TRBJ2-5	CASSFETSGVAQETQYF
NA	TRBV2	TRBJ2-7	CASRAGVAGFYEQYF
NA	TRBV27	TRBJ1-1	CASSTGGSVTEAFF
few	TRBV5-1	TRBJ1-3	CASSQGRSSGNTIYF
many	TRBV12-3/TRBV12-4	TRBJ1-2	CASSPGTSRGYTF
many	TRBV7-8	TRBJ1-1	CASSLWVADRASTEAFF
many	TRBV11-3	TRBJ2-7	CASSLDPLRTDEQYF
NA	TRBV24-1	TRBJ2-7	CAQLGHATYEQYF
NA	TRBV3-1	TRBJ2-7	CASSVRKGYEQYF
few	TRBV11-2	TRBJ2-2	CASSLVAGAGELFF
once	TRBV5-5	TRBJ2-7	CASSLDPGLAGGRNEQYF
few	TRBV28	TRBJ1-5	CASSLRQGYHPQHF
once	TRBV19	TRBJ2-2	CASSEGQGNTGELFF
few	TRBV6-1	TRBJ2-7	CASNYRDRAYEQYF